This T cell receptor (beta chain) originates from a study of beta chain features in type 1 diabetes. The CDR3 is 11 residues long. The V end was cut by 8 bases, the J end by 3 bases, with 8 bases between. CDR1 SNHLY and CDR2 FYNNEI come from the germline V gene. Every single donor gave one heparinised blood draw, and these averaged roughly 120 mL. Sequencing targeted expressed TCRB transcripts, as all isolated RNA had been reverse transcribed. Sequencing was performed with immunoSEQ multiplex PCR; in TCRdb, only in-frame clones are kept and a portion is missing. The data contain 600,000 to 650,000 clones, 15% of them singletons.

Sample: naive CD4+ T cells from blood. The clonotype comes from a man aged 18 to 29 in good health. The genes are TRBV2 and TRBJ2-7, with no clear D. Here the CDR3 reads CASGLRYEQYF. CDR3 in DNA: TGTGCCAGCGGGCTACGCTACGAGCAGTACTTC. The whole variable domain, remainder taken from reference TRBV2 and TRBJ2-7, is EPEVTQTPSHQVTQMGQEVILRCVPISNHLYFYWYRQILGQKVEFLVSFYNNEISEKSEIFDDQFSVERPDGSNFTLKIRSTKLEDSAMYFCASGLRYEQYFGPGTRLTVT.